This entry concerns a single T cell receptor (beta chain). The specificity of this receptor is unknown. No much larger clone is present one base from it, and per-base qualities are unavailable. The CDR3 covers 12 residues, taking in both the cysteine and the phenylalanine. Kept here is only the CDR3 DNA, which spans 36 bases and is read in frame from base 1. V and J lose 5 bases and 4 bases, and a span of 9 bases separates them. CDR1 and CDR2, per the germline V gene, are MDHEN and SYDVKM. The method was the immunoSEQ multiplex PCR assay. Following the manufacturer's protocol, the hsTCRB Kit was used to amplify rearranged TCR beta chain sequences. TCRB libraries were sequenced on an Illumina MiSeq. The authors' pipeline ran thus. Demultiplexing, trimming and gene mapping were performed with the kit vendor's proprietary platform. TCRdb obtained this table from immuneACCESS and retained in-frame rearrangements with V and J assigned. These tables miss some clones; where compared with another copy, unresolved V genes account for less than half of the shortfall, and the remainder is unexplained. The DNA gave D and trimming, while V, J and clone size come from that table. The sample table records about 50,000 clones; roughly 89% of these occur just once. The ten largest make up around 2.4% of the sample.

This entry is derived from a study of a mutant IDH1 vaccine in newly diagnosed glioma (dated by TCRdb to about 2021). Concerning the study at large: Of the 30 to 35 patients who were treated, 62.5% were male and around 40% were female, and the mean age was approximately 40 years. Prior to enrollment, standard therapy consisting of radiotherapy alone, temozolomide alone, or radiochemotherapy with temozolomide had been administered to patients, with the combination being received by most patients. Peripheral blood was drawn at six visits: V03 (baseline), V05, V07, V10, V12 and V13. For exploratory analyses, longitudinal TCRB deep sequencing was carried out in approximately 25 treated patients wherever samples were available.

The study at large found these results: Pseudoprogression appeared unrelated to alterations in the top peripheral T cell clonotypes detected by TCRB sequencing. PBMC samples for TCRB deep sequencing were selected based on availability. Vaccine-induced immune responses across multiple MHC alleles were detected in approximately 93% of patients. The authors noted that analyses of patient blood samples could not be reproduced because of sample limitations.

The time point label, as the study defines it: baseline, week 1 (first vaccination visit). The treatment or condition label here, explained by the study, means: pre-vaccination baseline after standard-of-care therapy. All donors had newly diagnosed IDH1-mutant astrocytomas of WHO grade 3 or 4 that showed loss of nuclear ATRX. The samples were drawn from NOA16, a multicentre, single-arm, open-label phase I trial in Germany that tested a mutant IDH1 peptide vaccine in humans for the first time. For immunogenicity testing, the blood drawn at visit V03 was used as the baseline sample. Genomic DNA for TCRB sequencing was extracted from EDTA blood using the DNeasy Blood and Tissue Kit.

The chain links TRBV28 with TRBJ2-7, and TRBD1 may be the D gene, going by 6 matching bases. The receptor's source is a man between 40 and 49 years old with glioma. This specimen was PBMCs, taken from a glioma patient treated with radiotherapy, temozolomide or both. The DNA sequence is TGTGCCAGCAGTGACAGGTCGTACGAGCAGTACTTC. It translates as CASSDRSYEQYF.